This T cell receptor (beta chain) was observed in a study of PD-1 blockade in classical Hodgkin lymphoma. Specified time point: newly diagnosed, previously untreated cHL patient sample. The authors purified CD4+ T cells from thawed PBMCs by magnetic negative selection. Germline CDR1 is SGDLS and CDR2 is YYNGEE. The CDR3 has 12 amino acids. Trimming cost V 0 bases and J 7 bases, with 4 bases left between them. Repertoires were generated with immunoSEQ multiplex PCR, while TCRdb's copy carries only in-frame clones and drops some. This table holds approximately 16,000 clones, roughly 84% found once. This TCR was recovered from a human donor with classical Hodgkin lymphoma. This rearrangement joins TRBV9 to TRBJ2-2, with D hard to call. Sequences were obtained from CD4+ T cells from blood. CDR3 sequence reads: CASSVVVGELFF. In DNA, the CDR3 is TGTGCCAGCAGCGTAGTAGTCGGGGAGCTGTTTTTT. Full variable domain (rest looked up from reference TRBV9 and TRBJ2-2): DSGVTQTPKHLITATGQRVTLRCSPRSGDLSVYWYQQSLDQGLQFLIQYYNGEERAKGNILERFSAQQFPDLHSELNLSSLELGDSALYFCASSVVVGELFFGEGSRLTVL.